Shown below are 15 T cell receptor beta chains from a single sample sequenced in a study of a mutant IDH1 vaccine in newly diagnosed glioma. Repertoires were generated with immunoSEQ multiplex PCR, while TCRdb's copy carries only in-frame clones and drops some. The sample carries about 82,000 clones, roughly 85% recorded once. Their specific antigens are unknown. This sample's time point: week 23, last vaccination. A single vaccine dose contained 300 ug of mutant IDH1 20-mer peptide, and topical imiquimod was used with it. Sequenced material: PBMCs, taken from a glioma patient whose treatment included an IDH1 peptide vaccine. Receptors originate from a man aged 25-45 years with glioma. Some clones in this sample may be carry-over from other donors' samples.

The rearrangement joins TRBV2 to TRBJ1-3; D might be TRBD1 (6 bases). V shed 6 bases and J shed 2 bases, with 11 bases lying between them. Looked up from germline, CDR1 is SNHLY and CDR2 is FYNNEI. This CDR3 contains 14 residues. The DNA of the CDR3 is TGTGCCAGCAGGGGGACAATTGCTGGAAACACCATATATTTT. This gives the protein CASRGTIAGNTIYF.

This clone has more than one count but fewer than ten. The chain is built from TRBV29-1 and TRBJ1-3; possible D gene TRBD1, 5 bases. Trimming took off 6 bases at V and 0 bases at J, with 12 bases between the two ends. Germline CDR1 reads SQVTM; CDR2 reads ANQGSEA. The CDR3 extends over 14 amino acids. The CDR3: CSVRDVSSGNTIYF. The CDR3 DNA sequence: TGCAGCGTCCGGGACGTAAGCTCTGGAAACACCATATATTTT.

This clone was counted between two and nine times. The chain has TRBV18 and TRBJ2-1; D ambiguous. The CDR3 sequence is 13 residues long. Germline V gene sequence: CDR1 KGHSH, CDR2 LQKENI. V dropped 0 bases and J dropped 6 bases, with 6 bases sitting between them. The CDR3 sequence is CASSPPGSNEQFF. CDR3 sequence (DNA): TGTGCCAGCTCACCACCGGGGTCCAATGAGCAGTTCTTC.

This chain connects TRBV23-1 to TRBJ2-4; 10 nucleotides match TRBD1. TRBV23-1 is placed among ORFs of uncertain function. The CDR3 is 17 amino acids. V trimming: 0 bases; J trimming: 3 bases; junction bases outside the gene matches: 5. The CDR3 bases are TGCGCCAGCAGTCAATCCCAGGACAGGGGGGGCAAAAACATTCAGTACTTC. Translation gives CASSQSQDRGGKNIQYF.

The chain couples TRBV7-9 to TRBJ2-7; 10 nucleotides agree with TRBD1. V lost 5 bases to trimming and J lost 5 bases; unmatched junction nucleotides: 6. Germline lookup yields CDR1 SEHNR and CDR2 FQNEAQ (reference sequence). The CDR3 is 14 amino acids. This CDR3 is CASSLGTGAHEQYF. CDR3 sequence (DNA): TGTGCCAGCAGCCTAGGGACAGGGGCCCACGAGCAGTACTTC.

CDR3 coding DNA: TGTGCCAGCAGCCAAGATGGGGGAAGAGAAGATACGCAGTATTTT. This translates into CASSQDGGREDTQYF. The rearrangement uses TRBV4-2 and TRBJ2-3; D possibly uses TRBD1 or TRBD2 (5 bases each). The CDR3 loop spans 15 amino acids. V was trimmed by 0 bases and J by 5 bases, leaving 12 bases between them. Germline V gene data show CDR1 as LGHNA and CDR2 as YNFKEQ.

This clone was seen just once. The chain uses TRBV9 and TRBJ2-7; TRBD2 agrees at 10 bases. V trimming: 4 bases; J trimming: 0 bases; junction bases outside the gene matches: 4. There are 15 residues in the CDR3. Per germline, CDR1 SGDLS and CDR2 YYNGEE. The CDR3 spells CASSPLAGASYEQYF. The CDR3 DNA is TGTGCCAGCAGCCCTCTAGCGGGGGCCTCCTACGAGCAGTACTTC.

V is TRBV18 and J is TRBJ1-2; D gene uncertain. There are 13 residues in the CDR3. Germline V gene lookup returns CDR1 KGHSH and CDR2 LQKENI. V was shortened by 4 bases and J by 4 bases, with 10 bases between the two germline ends. Written as DNA, the CDR3 is TGTGCCAGCTCACAGGGTGAAGGCTATGGCTACACCTTC. Translating gives CASSQGEGYGYTF. Full variable domain (rest looked up from reference TRBV18 and TRBJ1-2): NAGVMQNPRHLVRRRGQEARLRCSPMKGHSHVYWYRQLPEEGLKFMVYLQKENIIDESGMPKERFSAEFPKEGPSILRIQQVVRGDSAAYFCASSQGEGYGYTFGSGTRLTVV.

The gene calls are TRBV9 and TRBJ2-3; 8 bases agree with TRBD2. Germline assignment: CDR1 SGDLS and CDR2 YYNGEE. CDR3 length equals 15 residues. Trimming cost V 0 bases and J 9 bases; bases outside gene matches: 9. CDR3 sequence: CASSVESTGGQTQYF. DNA of the CDR3: TGTGCCAGCAGCGTAGAGTCGACGGGGGGGCAAACGCAGTATTTT.

This CDR3 reads CAISEAYLLGQSKNIQYF. The CDR3 DNA follows: TGTGCCATCAGTGAGGCGTATTTGTTAGGACAGAGCAAAAACATTCAGTACTTC. The genes are TRBV10-3 and TRBJ2-4; weak D call: TRBD1 (6 bases). Trimming shortened V by 2 bases and J by 3 bases, and 20 bases separated the two germline ends. Germline V gene sequence: CDR1 ENHRY, CDR2 SYGVKD. This CDR3 region has 18 residues.

The chain is built from TRBV27 and TRBJ2-7, with D maybe TRBD2 (6 bases). The germline V gene encodes CDR1 MNHEY and CDR2 SMNVEV (reference sequence). The CDR3 extends over 16 amino acids. With 2 bases removed from V and 2 bases from J, the gap between germline ends came to 16 bases. The CDR3 DNA follows: TGTGCCAGCAGTTTAAGAGGGCGGGACGGACCCTACGAGCAGTACTTC. This sequence encodes CASSLRGRDGPYEQYF.

This rearrangement joins TRBV19 to TRBJ1-4, with D possibly matching TRBD1 (5 bases). The germline gives CDR1 LNHDA, CDR2 SQIVND (reference sequence). This CDR3 has 14 amino acids. With 5 bases removed from V and 1 base from J, the gap between germline ends came to 8 bases. The CDR3 protein is CASSPGGTNEKLFF. Written as DNA, the CDR3 is TGTGCCAGTAGTCCGGGGGGAACTAATGAAAAACTGTTTTTT.

The rearrangement links TRBV10-3 to TRBJ2-5; D call uncertain. The length of the CDR3 is 12 residues. V was pared by 0 bases and J by 5 bases, with 4 bases between. Germline CDR1 is ENHRY and CDR2 is SYGVKD. The CDR3 loop is CAISESMETQYF. CDR3 DNA: TGTGCCATCAGTGAGTCAATGGAGACCCAGTACTTC.

The CDR3 nucleotides read TGTGCCAGCCGCCAGGGGGGGAACTATGGCTACACCTTC. Amino acids: CASRQGGNYGYTF. The chain joins TRBV28 to TRBJ1-2, with 7 bases aligning to TRBD1. The CDR3 length is 13 residues. Germline V gene sequence: CDR1 MDHEN, CDR2 SYDVKM. Trimming took 8 bases from V and 2 from J; bases not matched to a gene: 5.

The chain couples TRBV27 to TRBJ1-1; 8 positions match TRBD1. Losses at the gene ends were 5 bases for V and 5 bases for J; bases not matched to a gene: 7. There are 14 residues in the CDR3. Germline V CDR1 and CDR2: MNHEY, SMNVEV (reference sequence). The DNA of the CDR3 is TGTGCCAGCAGTATACAGGGGGTTAGAACTGAAGCTTTCTTT. Amino acids: CASSIQGVRTEAFF.